The 8 T cell receptor beta chains below were found in one sample sequenced in a study of human T cells and chemical hapten exposure (dated by TCRdb to the early 2020s). The library was made by RACE. This sample was sequenced with a NextSeq 500. The public sequencing data were trimmed at Q25 with fastp and processed into clonotypes with MiXCR by TCRdb, which kept only in-frame beta chains. CDR3 protein duplicates are merged, each entry listing the most common genes and DNA. Recorded for this sample are roughly 180,000 distinct CDR3 sequences; under 25% of them occurred a single time. Of the sample, approximately 6.7% falls within the top ten clones. The intended sense of this specimen's time point label: patch test 1, 2 weeks after DPC sensitization. The sample's treatment or condition label, decoded: therapeutic diphenylcyclopropenone sensitization with weekly scalp DPC. Sample: whole blood, taken in connection with sensitization to the hapten diphenylcyclopropenone (DPC). The receptors were sampled from a woman between 50 and 59 years old with alopecia areata. Some clones in this sample may be carry-over from other donors' samples.

This clonotype was detected a few times. The chain couples TRBV20-1 to TRBJ1-5; D remains ambiguous. The germline CDR1 and CDR2 sequences are DFQATT and SNEGSKA (reference sequence). V was shortened by 6 bases and J by 0 bases, with 12 bases between the two germline ends. The CDR3 spans 14 residues. The CDR3 sequence is CSALSIISNQPQHF. CDR3 nucleotides: TGCAGTGCCCTATCAATAATTAGCAATCAGCCCCAGCATTTT.

This clonotype was counted a few times. The CDR3 sequence: CAISELAGNYNEQFF. CDR3 nucleotide sequence: TGTGCCATCAGTGAACTAGCGGGAAATTACAATGAGCAGTTCTTC. The V gene is TRBV10-3, the J gene TRBJ2-1; 10 nucleotides agree with TRBD2. V lost 3 bases, J lost 4 bases, and 3 bases stayed unmatched. The CDR3 loop spans 15 amino acids. Per germline, CDR1 ENHRY and CDR2 SYGVKD.

This clonotype was detected a few times. This chain connects TRBV12-3 or TRBV12-4 to TRBJ2-1, with 9 bases identical to TRBD2. V trimming: 4 bases; J trimming: 7 bases; junction bases outside the gene matches: 11. The CDR3 is 16 residues long. CDR3 protein: CASSSDAGGPINEQFF. CDR3 nucleotides: TGTGCCAGCAGTTCCGACGCGGGAGGGCCAATTAATGAGCAGTTCTTC.

The chain has TRBV29-1 and TRBJ2-1; TRBD1 or TRBD2 may be the D gene (5 bases each). The germline V and J ends were trimmed by 6 bases and 4 bases, with 13 bases remaining between them. The germline V gene has CDR1 SQVTM and CDR2 ANQGSEA. The CDR3 runs to 13 residues. The CDR3 coding sequence is TGCAGCGTGGGAGAAGGGGCATACAATGAGCAGTTCTTC. Translation gives CSVGEGAYNEQFF.

A few counts support this clonotype. This rearrangement joins TRBV4-1 to TRBJ1-1; D perhaps matches TRBD1 (6 bases). The germline V gene encodes CDR1 MGHRA and CDR2 YSYEKL. The ends were cut back, 1 base at V and 7 bases at J, with 22 bases in the middle. The CDR3 has 17 amino acids. The CDR3 DNA reads TGCGCCAGCAGCCAAGTTGGGGGCCGAAGATGGGACGGTGAAGCTTTCTTT. Residues: CASSQVGGRRWDGEAFF.

The chain links TRBV5-4 to TRBJ1-1, with D possibly TRBD1 on 6 matching bases. Germline V CDR1 and CDR2: SGHNT, YYREEE (reference sequence). The V gene lost 4 bases and the J gene lost 4 bases, with 14 bases spanning the gap. There are 14 residues in the CDR3. The CDR3 nucleotides are TGTGCCAGCAGCCCTCAGGGGCGGGTCACTGAAGCTTTCTTT. Protein sequence: CASSPQGRVTEAFF.

This clonotype was recorded at least ten times. The J gene is TRBJ2-5, the V gene TRBV5-1, with TRBD2 matching over 7 bases. Trimming at V came to 0 bases and at J to 0 bases, leaving 2 bases not matched to a gene. This CDR3 contains 15 residues. CDR1 is SGHRS, CDR2 YFSETQ, per germline. As DNA, the CDR3 is TGCGCCAGCAGCTTGGCCGGGACTAACCAAGAGACCCAGTACTTC. Its translation: CASSLAGTNQETQYF.

The sample holds a few counts of this clonotype. J is TRBJ2-5 and V is TRBV5-1; no firm D call. Germline V gene data show CDR1 as SGHRS and CDR2 as YFSETQ. V was cut by 3 bases and J by 5 bases, with 20 bases left in between. The CDR3 consists of 16 residues. Here the CDR3 reads CASSSQQAPNEETQYF. DNA for the CDR3: TGCGCCAGCAGCTCCCAGCAGGCCCCGAACGAGGAGACCCAGTACTTC.